This T cell receptor (beta chain) was sequenced in a study of T cell responses to AZD1222 COVID-19 vaccine (dated by TCRdb to the early 2020s). Looking at the study overall: A total of 230 to 250 trial participants underwent TCR sequencing, of whom around 200 received two doses of AZD1222 and some 25 received two doses of the MenACWY control vaccine. Enrollment into the trials was organized by age into subgroups of 18-55, 56-69 and 70-plus years, and those subgroups contained roughly 140, 27 and 60 TCR-sequenced participants, respectively. The investigation overall reported the following: Conclusions about previously exposed vaccinees were limited because only six AZD1222 recipients were SARS-CoV-2 seropositive at baseline. Because no day 14 peak-response samples were available, the repertoires could be characterized only after the peak T cell response. The 56-69-year group was small, and its depth increase did not reach significance, likely because of low power. The whole spike protein was spanned by vaccine-associated CD4 TCRs, and dominant responses were seen in regions 160-218 and 743-854. After two AZD1222 doses, both the breadth and the depth of spike-specific TCRs were significantly higher than at day 0 and than in MenACWY recipients. Nearly half of unique spike-specific TCRs reportedly recognized epitopes outside regions mutated in the B.1.351 and B.1.1.7 variants. Participants were mostly white British, with more females than males. The authors suggested clonal diversity may have been underestimated.

The germline V gene (reference sequence) yields MNHEY for CDR1 and SMNVEV for CDR2. The CDR3 numbers 15 residues from cysteine through phenylalanine. The only DNA kept is the CDR3, 45 bases in frame from the first base. Trimming removed 4 bases from V and 2 bases from J; the gene matches leave 7 bases unexplained. As concerns this clone: The specificity of this receptor is unknown. No base quality values were provided; no much bigger clone lies one nucleotide off.

The CDR3 regions of human TCRbeta chains were subjected to immunosequencing. The paper's data handling went like this. Repertoire TCRs were matched against a reference library of SARS-CoV-2-specific TCRs generated with the MIRA antigen-specificity platform. Breadth was defined as the fraction of unique TCRs that were SARS-CoV-2-associated. Depth was defined as the fraction of total T cells that were SARS-CoV-2-associated. Each spike-specific TCR was assigned to its reactive spike region and to a CD4 or CD8 class using the MIRA data. Log10-transformed breadth and depth values were compared by one-way ANOVA with Sidak's multiple comparisons tests. Held by TCRdb, this immuneACCESS table contains in-frame sequences only and omits some clones. Under half of the omission traces to an unresolved V gene where checked; the cause of the rest is unknown. V and J calls plus clone size are reproduced from that table; the DNA served to infer D and trimming. This sample is represented by around 120,000 clones; 88% of them were singletons. The ten most abundant clones make up over 15% of the sample.

The sample's time point, from its label and the paper: baseline before first vaccination. What the treatment or condition label conveys for this sample: meningococcal conjugate vaccine given as trial control. Vaccinee samples came from UK trials COV001 and COV002, including a single-blind randomized controlled phase 2/3 trial of AZD1222 (ChAdOx1 nCoV-19) in healthy adults. Trial participant PBMC samples were collected at day 0 and day 28 after the second dose for TCRbeta chain sequencing. The sequence is built from TRBV27 and TRBJ2-5, and TRBD2 matches 7 of the central bases. The sequence came from an adult in good health. This material consisted of peripheral blood, taken on day 0 of MenACWY control vaccination. The CDR3 protein sequence reads: CASSSRTSGQETQYF. The nucleotide sequence reads as follows: TGTGCCAGCAGTTCGAGGACTAGTGGACAAGAGACCCAGTACTTC.